This T cell receptor (beta chain) came from a study of tumor-infiltrating lymphocytes in primary liver carcinoma. Using a constant-region primer together with ProtoScript II reverse transcriptase, TCR beta cDNA was made from around 500 ng of total RNA. For TCR beta, libraries were produced by three nested multiplex PCR rounds using slightly modified ARM-PCR. In the first two PCR rounds, TRBV1-TRBV30 forward primers were paired with a C-beta reverse primer, and each round lasted approximately 9 cycles. TCRdb recomputed calls from the multiplex PCR reads with MiXCR, one row per CDR3 protein. Among fewer than 150,000 distinct CDR3 sequences listed, 55% to 65% were seen once. The approximately 20-31 mg bulk tissue piece was not sorted before simultaneous RNA and DNA extraction. On this clonotype itself: Its specificity is unknown.

Notes on the study in general: About 7-25% of top clones, no more, were shared by all five regions.

V lost 5 bases to trimming and J lost 4 bases; unmatched junction nucleotides: 12. Germline V CDR1 and CDR2: SGHAT, FQNNGV. The CDR3 contains 17 residues. The chain recombines TRBV11-2 with TRBJ2-1; 9 bases are a match to TRBD2. This receptor was taken from an older woman with primary liver carcinoma and hepatitis B virus infection. The sequencing input was liver tumor tissue from sampling region 1. The sample's subset: tumor region T1, superior pole. CDR3 sequence reads: CASSLGSAGGTYNEQFF. The CDR3 DNA follows: TGTGCCAGCAGCCTAGGGAGCGCGGGAGGGACTTACAATGAGCAGTTCTTC.